This TCR beta chain came from a study of patients and donors after allogeneic stem cell transplantation. TCRdb used MiXCR to reprocess the RT-PCR reads, holding one entry per CDR3 protein. This sample yields roughly 140,000 distinct CDR3 sequences, of which about 40% are seen a single time; roughly 52% belongs to the top ten. The germline V gene encodes CDR1 SGDLS and CDR2 YYNGEE. The CDR3 is made up of 14 amino acids. The V gene lost 0 bases and the J gene lost 7 bases, with 11 bases spanning the gap. This clonotype has more than one count but fewer than ten. The sample was blood, either unsorted or a sorted T cell fraction (not recorded which). This clonotype was sampled from a human donor who was either an allogeneic HSCT recipient or a stem cell or donor lymphocyte infusion donor (not recorded which). It is not recorded whose cells these are; they may come from a transplant donor. This chain links TRBV9 with TRBJ1-5; D perhaps matches TRBD1 (5 bases). The CDR3 nucleotides read TGTGCCAGCAGCGTAGGAGGGGCAGGGCAGCCCCAGCATTTT. This gives the protein CASSVGGAGQPQHF.